The 25 T cell receptor beta chains presented below share a single source sample, sequenced in a study of shared clonotypes between healthy human individuals (dated by TCRdb to 2019 to 2021). CD8 naive samples were obtained by positive selection for CCR7 among CD45RO-negative cells, yielding a CD45RA+CCR7+ population from which TemRA cells were excluded. The library was prepared using the immunoSEQ multiplex PCR assay. TCRdb took this table from immuneACCESS and kept in-frame rearrangements with V and J called. Such tables lack part of the clones; where checked against another copy, unresolved V genes explain under half of the gap, and the rest is unexplained. For this sample there are about 2.1 million clones; 90% to 95% appear just once. The ten largest clones add up to about 1.8% of the sample. Sequences were obtained from naive CD8+ T cells from PBMCs. Reading the label with the study, this specimen's cell subset or site is: CD45RA+CCR7+. These receptors originate from a man between 18 and 29 years old in good health. Some clones in this sample may be carry-over from other donors' samples.

The chain uses TRBV27 and TRBJ2-7; unclear D gene. Germline V gene sequence: CDR1 MNHEY, CDR2 SMNVEV (reference sequence). The V end lost 3 bases, the J end lost 6 bases, and 12 bases lay between the germline ends. This CDR3 spans 13 amino acids. This chain's CDR3 is CASSFSRTGEQYF. The CDR3 DNA reads as TGTGCCAGCAGTTTTTCGAGGACCGGCGAGCAGTACTTC.

This sequence joins TRBV21-1 and TRBJ2-1. TRBV21-1 corresponds to a pseudogene. This CDR3 has 11 residues. The CDR3 coding sequence is TGTGCCAGCAGCAGGCGCAATGAGCAGTTCTTC. Protein sequence: CASSRRNEQFF.

V gene TRBV7-3 combines with J gene TRBJ2-1, with 11 bases aligning to TRBD2. The CDR3 is made up of 15 amino acids. Trimming cost V 3 bases and J 3 bases; bases outside gene matches: 1. Germline V gene sequence: CDR1 SGHTA, CDR2 FQGTGA. The CDR3 nucleotides are TGTGCCAGCAGCTTCGGGACTAGCGGCTACAATGAGCAGTTCTTC. It encodes CASSFGTSGYNEQFF.

The chain uses TRBV5-8 and TRBJ2-1, with D perhaps matching TRBD2 (5 bases). The V end lost 4 bases, the J end lost 0 bases, and 14 bases lay between the germline ends. The CDR3 runs to 16 residues. The germline gives CDR1 SGHTS, CDR2 YDEGEE. CDR3 sequence reads: CASSRGPGSSYNEQFF. The CDR3 DNA sequence: TGTGCCAGCAGCCGAGGACCGGGGAGCTCCTACAATGAGCAGTTCTTC.

The chain uses TRBV11-2 and TRBJ2-5; TRBD1 matches 7 bases. The junction had 16 bases not matched to a gene; V was cut back by 1 base and J by 2 bases. The V gene's germline CDR1 is SGHAT and CDR2 FQNNGV. CDR3 length: 19 amino acids. The CDR3: CASSLGRLSMTGPQETQYF. CDR3 bases: TGTGCCAGCAGCTTAGGCCGCCTCTCCATGACAGGGCCGCAAGAGACCCAGTACTTC.

CDR3 protein: CATRLGSGTYEQYF. DNA of the CDR3: TGTGCCACCAGACTGGGTAGCGGGACTTACGAGCAGTACTTC. The chain combines TRBV27 with TRBJ2-7; 8 nucleotides align to TRBD2. V was clipped by 10 bases and J by 4 bases; unmatched bases: 12. The CDR3 has 14 residues. Germline V gene data show CDR1 as MNHEY and CDR2 as SMNVEV (reference sequence).

The V gene is TRBV7-9, the J gene TRBJ1-4, with TRBD1 as a possible D gene (5 bases). V lost 4 bases to trimming and J lost 7 bases, with 13 bases between them. Germline values: CDR1 SEHNR, CDR2 FQNEAQ (reference sequence). The CDR3 consists of 14 residues. The CDR3 DNA follows: TGTGCCAGCAGCTATGCCGGGACCTCTGAAAAACTGTTTTTT. Protein product: CASSYAGTSEKLFF.

This chain uses TRBV7-2 with TRBJ2-1, with 7 bases that match TRBD1. Germline V gene lookup returns CDR1 SGHTA and CDR2 FQGNSA. This CDR3 is 12 amino acids long. V trimming: 5 bases; J trimming: 14 bases; junction bases outside the gene matches: 9. CDR3 protein: CASSRPDRDKFF. The CDR3 nucleotides read TGTGCCAGCAGCCGACCCGACAGGGACAAGTTCTTC.

This chain links TRBV7-9 with TRBJ1-2, with TRBD1 matching over 7 bases. The CDR3 is 16 amino acids. V trimming: 0 bases; J trimming: 4 bases; junction bases outside the gene matches: 8. The germline V gene encodes CDR1 SEHNR and CDR2 FQNEAQ (reference sequence). CDR3 sequence: CASSLAQGEDFYGYTF. DNA of the CDR3: TGTGCCAGCAGCTTAGCGCAGGGGGAAGACTTCTATGGCTACACCTTC.

The V and J genes are TRBV21-1 and TRBJ2-3; the D call in the table, TRBD2, was not verified against the DNA. TRBV21-1 is designated a pseudogene. This CDR3 comprises 16 residues. The CDR3 sequence: CASSKGKGGTSGRKYF. The CDR3, as DNA: TGTGCCAGCAGCAAAGGAAAGGGGGGGACTAGCGGGAGAAAGTATTTT.

This chain links TRBV30 with TRBJ1-1, with TRBD1 as a possible D gene (5 bases). CDR1 and CDR2 from the germline V gene are GTSNPN and SVGIG (reference sequence). This CDR3 contains 11 residues. V gave up 4 bases and J gave up 8 bases, with 11 bases separating them. CDR3 nucleotide sequence: TGTGCCTGGAAACGACAGACAGAAGCTTTCTTT. As protein: CAWKRQTEAFF.

The chain employs TRBV9 and TRBJ2-1; tentatively, D is TRBD1 (6 bases). This CDR3 spans 17 amino acids. The V end was cut by 0 bases, the J end by 4 bases, with 17 bases between. Germline CDR1 and CDR2: SGDLS and YYNGEE. This chain's CDR3 is CASSVDAGESRYNEQFF. CDR3 sequence (DNA): TGTGCCAGCAGCGTAGACGCAGGGGAGAGTCGGTACAATGAGCAGTTCTTC. The variable domain in full, with the rest retrieved from reference TRBV9 and TRBJ2-1, is DSGVTQTPKHLITATGQRVTLRCSPRSGDLSVYWYQQSLDQGLQFLIQYYNGEERAKGNILERFSAQQFPDLHSELNLSSLELGDSALYFCASSVDAGESRYNEQFFGPGTRLTVL.

This clone has just a few counts. This rearrangement joins TRBV2 to TRBJ2-7, with D uncertain. The CDR3 loop spans 11 amino acids. Germline CDR1 and CDR2: SNHLY and FYNNEI. Between the trimmed V and J ends, which lost 3 bases and 2 bases, there was a span of 2 bases. CDR3 nucleotide sequence: TGTGCCAGCAGTGACGCCTACGAGCAGTACTTC. It specifies CASSDAYEQYF.

The chain links TRBV14 to TRBJ2-3, with unresolved D. Germline-derived CDR1 and CDR2 are SGHDN and FVKESK. This CDR3 has 14 residues. Trimming removed 4 bases from V and 4 bases from J, with 12 bases in between. This CDR3 reads CASSPLVSPDTQYF. The DNA of the CDR3 is TGTGCCAGCAGCCCTTTAGTCTCCCCAGATACGCAGTATTTT.

V is TRBV11-3 and J is TRBJ2-5; perhaps TRBD1 as D (6 bases). V lost 5 bases and J lost 5, with 15 bases in between. Germline CDR1 is SGHNT and CDR2 is YENEEA. The CDR3 spans 14 residues. CDR3 sequence (DNA): TGTGCCAGCAGCCCGGACAGTTCTTGGGAGACCCAGTACTTC. It yields the protein CASSPDSSWETQYF.

The genes are TRBV6-1 and TRBJ2-7; unclear D gene. CDR1 is MNHNS and CDR2 is SASEGT in the germline V gene. V gave up 4 bases and J gave up 7 bases, with 8 bases separating them. This CDR3 has 11 amino acids. As DNA, the CDR3 is TGTGCCAGCAGTGCCTTCGGGGAGCAGTACTTC. It specifies CASSAFGEQYF.

The chain uses TRBV4-1 and TRBJ1-4, with D tentatively TRBD1 (5 bases). The CDR3 is 14 amino acids. V lost 3 bases and J 4 bases, leaving 9 bases between the germline ends. Germline values: CDR1 MGHRA, CDR2 YSYEKL. This CDR3 reads CASSQRQHNEKLFF. The CDR3 DNA reads TGCGCCAGCAGCCAGCGACAGCATAATGAAAAACTGTTTTTT.

This sequence joins TRBV5-6 and TRBJ2-1; D perhaps matches TRBD2 (6 bases). V was cut by 4 bases and J by 9 bases, with 11 bases left in between. The germline CDR1 and CDR2 sequences are SGHDT and YYEEEE. This CDR3 is built from 12 residues. CDR3 coding DNA: TGTGCCAGCAGCGGGCCGGGAGCTGAGCAGTTCTTC. It codes for CASSGPGAEQFF.

The rearrangement joins TRBV7-9 to TRBJ1-2, with a tentative D call TRBD1 (5 bases). The CDR3 contains 17 residues. Trimming removed 0 bases at V and 5 bases at J, with 19 bases between. In germline, CDR1 is SEHNR, CDR2 FQNEAQ (reference sequence). In nucleotides, the CDR3 is TGTGCCAGCAGCTTAGCTCGGGGGGACCCTATAGAATATGGCTACACCTTC. It translates to CASSLARGDPIEYGYTF.

The V call is TRBV28, the J call TRBJ2-5, with D possibly TRBD1 on 7 matching bases. Germline V gives CDR1 MDHEN, CDR2 SYDVKM. CDR3 length equals 14 residues. Trimming removed 6 bases at V and 7 bases at J, with 18 bases between. CDR3 bases: TGTGCCAGCAGCCGGGACAGACCCGGGGGGACCCAGTACTTC. It specifies CASSRDRPGGTQYF.

The chain joins TRBV7-9 to TRBJ1-2; D is possibly TRBD1 (5 bases). Trimming left V 5 bases short and J 8 bases short, with 12 bases between. Germline lookup yields CDR1 SEHNR and CDR2 FQNEAQ (reference sequence). The CDR3 spans 12 residues. CDR3 amino acids: CASSPKGEGYTF. The DNA for the CDR3 is TGTGCCAGCAGCCCCAAAGGGGAGGGCTACACCTTC. The full variable domain, rest sourced from reference TRBV7-9 and TRBJ1-2, is DTGVSQNPRHKITKRGQNVTFRCDPISEHNRLYWYRQTLGQGPEFLTYFQNEAQLEKSRLLSDRFSAERPKGSFSTLEIQRTEQGDSAMYLCASSPKGEGYTFGSGTRLTVV.

The chain couples TRBV7-9 to TRBJ2-1; no definite D call. Trimming removed 5 bases at V and 8 bases at J, with 19 bases between. The CDR3 totals 15 residues. The germline gives CDR1 SEHNR, CDR2 FQNEAQ (reference sequence). CDR3 DNA sequence: TGTGCCAGCAGCACCCAGGCCCTCTTTATGGATGAGCAGTTCTTC. It encodes CASSTQALFMDEQFF. The whole variable domain, filled in from reference TRBV7-9 and TRBJ2-1, reads DTGVSQNPRHKITKRGQNVTFRCDPISEHNRLYWYRQTLGQGPEFLTYFQNEAQLEKSRLLSDRFSAERPKGSFSTLEIQRTEQGDSAMYLCASSTQALFMDEQFFGPGTRLTVL.

With regard to this clone: In the same sample, other DNA sequences code for this CDR3. The rearrangement joins TRBV28 to TRBJ1-5; the D gene is possibly TRBD1 (6 bases). This CDR3 is built from 12 residues. V gave up 8 bases and J gave up 4 bases, with 9 bases separating them. CDR1 MDHEN and CDR2 SYDVKM come from the germline V gene. The CDR3 coding sequence is TGTGCCAGCCAAGGGGGGAATCAGCCCCAGCATTTT. Translation: CASQGGNQPQHF.

V gene TRBV30 combines with J gene TRBJ1-1, with D possibly TRBD1 on 5 matching bases. V was shortened by 5 bases and J by 5 bases, with 15 bases between the two germline ends. This CDR3 has 13 residues. Germline CDR1 and CDR2: GTSNPN and SVGIG (reference sequence). CDR3 coding DNA: TGTGCCTGGGTTGACCGGGGGTTTACTGAAGCTTTCTTT. It translates to CAWVDRGFTEAFF.

The gene calls are TRBV28 and TRBJ1-5; D unclear. The CDR3 extends over 15 amino acids. Trimming pared 5 bases from V and 5 bases from J, leaving 16 bases between. CDR1 and CDR2 (germline): MDHEN, SYDVKM. The CDR3 spells CASSLPGDYHQPQHF. DNA of the CDR3: TGTGCCAGCAGTCTGCCTGGGGATTACCATCAGCCCCAGCATTTT.